This passage covers 5 T cell receptor beta chains from one sample sequenced in a study of persistence of HIV-infected CD4 T cells. Cells were stimulated with CMV-infected fibroblast lysates at around 9.1 ug/mL. CD40L-negative CD69-negative CD45RO-high memory CD4+ T cells were sorted as populations depleted of antigen-responding cells. Antigens of these TCRs are unknown. Sequencing used immunoSEQ version 4 in survey mode. Clones were sequenced by immunoSEQ multiplex PCR, and TCRdb holds only the in-frame ones, with some missing. The table includes tens of thousands of clones, 78% detected once. The sequencing used CD4+ T cells sorted from PBMCs after approximately 19-hour stimulation, collected from a patient who received antiretroviral therapy. These receptors all come from an adult woman with HIV who was CMV-seropositive.

The gene calls are TRBV10-2 and TRBJ1-6; no clear D gene. CDR3 size: 13 residues. Germline V gives CDR1 WSHSY, CDR2 SAAADI. Between the trimmed V and J ends, which lost 8 bases and 0 bases, there was a span of 5 bases. For the CDR3, the DNA is TGCGCCAGCTCGAGCTCCTATAATTCACCCCTCCACTTT. Amino acid sequence: CASSSSYNSPLHF.

The genes are TRBV6-1 and TRBJ2-7, with D perhaps TRBD2 (6 bases). The CDR3 runs to 16 residues. From germline, CDR1 is MNHNS and CDR2 SASEGT. Deletions cut 3 bases from V and 0 bases from J, with 15 bases between. This chain's CDR3 is CASSDHRTTPSYEQYV. The CDR3 bases are TGTGCCAGCAGTGACCACAGGACTACCCCCTCCTACGAGCAGTACGTC.

The DNA of the CDR3 is TGTGCCAGCAGGGGGGACAGCTATGGCTACACCTTC. The encoded protein is CASRGDSYGYTF. The V and J genes are TRBV12-3 or TRBV12-4 and TRBJ1-2; 7 bases match TRBD1. J gave up 4 bases and V 6 bases, and 2 bases lay outside the gene matches. This CDR3 contains 12 residues.

The chain recombines TRBV5-1 with TRBJ1-1; the D gene is possibly TRBD1 (5 bases). V was trimmed by 3 bases and J by 1 base, leaving 13 bases between them. Germline V gene data show CDR1 as SGHRS and CDR2 as YFSETQ. The CDR3 consists of 15 residues. CDR3: CASSSWDVTNTEAFF. The CDR3 DNA follows: TGCGCCAGCAGCTCTTGGGACGTAACGAACACTGAAGCTTTCTTT.

This clone appeared once. CDR3 amino acids: CASIRQGVYTEAFF. The CDR3 coding sequence is TGTGCCAGCATTAGACAGGGGGTATACACTGAAGCTTTCTTT. The chain is built from TRBV2 and TRBJ1-1; 9 bases are a match to TRBD1. Germline assignment: CDR1 SNHLY and CDR2 FYNNEI. This CDR3 has 14 amino acids. Trimming at V came to 7 bases and at J to 3 bases, leaving 6 bases not matched to a gene.